The source of this TCR beta chain is a study of T cells after yellow fever vaccination. Study results and caveats: Most primary-vaccination clones recurred post-booster (just under 98% CD4, over 70% CD8). Though weaker, the secondary response peaked faster, on day 5 versus 15. Highly abundant clonotypes carried over from the bulk population could end up in FACS-sorted repertoires as contaminants.

TCRdb re-analysed the 5' RACE reads in MiXCR, keeping a single row per CDR3 protein. The sample has approximately 550,000 distinct CDR3 sequences; about 14% are singletons. The trim removed 4 bases at V and 9 bases at J, leaving 8 bases unmatched. From germline, CDR1 is SGDLS and CDR2 YYNGEE. CDR3 length: 14 residues. This clonotype was seen a handful of times. Its target is unknown. The material was PBMCs, obtained on the day of the yellow fever booster vaccination. The TCR was taken from a man younger than 40 who received the YFV17D yellow fever vaccine. V usage is TRBV9 and J usage is TRBJ2-4; 9 bases are a match to TRBD1. CDR3 residues: CASSPVGTGSIQYF. DNA for the CDR3: TGTGCCAGCAGCCCCGTGGGGACAGGGAGCATTCAGTACTTC. Based on the CDR3 plus reference TRBV9 and TRBJ2-4, the full variable domain is DSGVTQTPKHLITATGQRVTLRCSPRSGDLSVYWYQQSLDQGLQFLIQYYNGEERAKGNILERFSAQQFPDLHSELNLSSLELGDSALYFCASSPVGTGSIQYFGAGTRLSVL.